The present entry profiles one TCR beta chain with its context. This clonotype has just a few counts. No cognate antigen has been identified for it. Within one base of it there is no much larger clone, and no base qualities were kept. This entry belongs to a study of T-cell reconstitution after alpha-beta-depleted transplantation in children (dated by TCRdb to 2016 to 2018). Broadly, across the study: The study quantitatively tracked T-cell immune reconstitution after TCRalphabeta/CD19-depleted allogeneic hematopoietic cell transplantation in children using TCR repertoire profiling.

Library generation was performed with PCR. This sample was sequenced with an Illumina HiSeq 2500. Molecular barcoding was employed in the preparation of TCR libraries, with unique molecular identifiers being used to normalize TCRbeta repertoire quantification. The public sequencing data were trimmed at Q25 with fastp and processed into clonotypes with MiXCR by TCRdb, which kept only in-frame beta chains. Entries are consolidated by CDR3 protein sequence, retaining the most common genes and DNA. This sample gives about 540,000 distinct CDR3 sequences in total; about 16% of them show up just once. The top ten constitute 3% to 3.5% of the sample. V is cut by 8 bases and J by 0 bases, and the space between the germline ends is 14 bases. The CDR3 covers 15 residues, taking in both the cysteine and the phenylalanine. Of the read, only the CDR3 DNA is kept; its 45 bases are in frame from base 1.

In this chain, TRBV12-3 or TRBV12-4 is recombined with TRBJ2-1; the D segment could be TRBD1, given 6 matching bases. The sample was PBMCs from the stem cell graft donor, taken from the stem cell graft. The sequence was collected from a human donor who donated a stem cell graft to a child with acute lymphoblastic leukemia. The CDR3 has the sequence CASSPLGGSYNEQFF. The DNA sequence follows: TGTGCCAGCTCGCCTTTAGGGGGCTCCTACAATGAGCAGTTCTTC.